These 11 T cell receptor beta chains share one sample of origin, sequenced in a study of preoperative IRX-2 immunotherapy in early breast cancer. The protocol was immunoSEQ multiplex PCR, while the TCRdb copy is restricted to in-frame clones and leaves out a portion. The sample holds more than 25,000 clones, 70% to 90% seen once. Treatment given: preoperative locoregional IRX-2 cytokine immunotherapy. The sequencing used lymph node tissue, collected after IRX-2 immunotherapy. The receptors were sampled from a human donor with breast cancer.

V gene TRBV18 combines with J gene TRBJ2-2, with TRBD1 as a possible D gene (6 bases). This CDR3 contains 17 residues. CDR1 and CDR2 from the germline V gene are KGHSH and LQKENI. V was clipped by 6 bases and J by 0 bases, with 17 bases between them. DNA for the CDR3: TGTGCCAGCTCCTGGGCCAACAGGGTCGCGAACACCGGGGAGCTGTTTTTT. Amino acid sequence: CASSWANRVANTGELFF.

The sample holds one count of this clone. V and J are TRBV15 and TRBJ2-2, with D unclear. Germline CDR1 reads LNHNV; CDR2 reads YYDKDF (reference sequence). V lost 0 bases to trimming and J lost 6 bases, with 8 bases between them. The CDR3 consists of 14 residues. The chain's CDR3 is CATSRELGSGELFF. In nucleotides, the CDR3 is TGTGCCACCAGCAGAGAGTTGGGGTCCGGGGAGCTGTTTTTT.

This clone has only a few counts. The V gene is TRBV19, the J gene TRBJ1-3, with D possibly being TRBD1 (6 bases). The CDR3 contains 15 residues. CDR1 is LNHDA and CDR2 is SQIVND in the germline V gene (reference sequence). Trimming took 9 bases from V and 0 from J, leaving 15 bases between them. The DNA of the CDR3 is TGTGCCAGCCGGGACATTACCGTCTCTGGAAACACCATATATTTT. This translates into CASRDITVSGNTIYF.

The DNA for the CDR3 is TGTGCCAGCAGCCCGAGGGTTGATCGGACTGAAGCTTTCTTT. It translates to CASSPRVDRTEAFF. The chain uses TRBV16 and TRBJ1-1; D gene unclear. V gave up 4 bases and J gave up 5 bases, with 14 bases separating them. The CDR3 contains 14 residues. CDR1 and CDR2 from the germline V gene are KGHSY and FQNENV. The whole variable domain, filled in from reference TRBV16 and TRBJ1-1, reads GEEVAQTPKHLVRGEGQKAKLYCAPIKGHSYVFWYQQVLKNEFKFLISFQNENVFDETGMPKERFSAKCLPNSPCSLEIQATKLEDSAVYFCASSPRVDRTEAFFGQGTRLTVV.

Here the CDR3 reads CASSQAYGTGPYEQYF. The CDR3, as DNA: TGTGCCAGCAGCCAAGCTTACGGGACAGGACCCTACGAGCAGTACTTC. The chain employs TRBV7-6 and TRBJ2-7, with 8 bases aligning to TRBD1. Germline V CDR1 and CDR2: SGHVS, FNYEAQ. V lost 5 bases, J lost 2 bases, and 11 bases stayed unmatched. CDR3 size: 16 residues.

This clone has only a few counts. DNA for the CDR3: TGCGCCAGCAGTCAGTTAGACGGAAACACCGGGGAGCTGTTTTTT. Its translation: CASSQLDGNTGELFF. The chain has TRBV23-1 and TRBJ2-2; D remains ambiguous. TRBV23-1 qualifies as an ORF whose function is uncertain. The CDR3 totals 15 residues. Trimming took 3 bases from V and 2 from J, leaving 10 bases between them.

The CDR3 DNA reads as TGTGCCAGCAGTTCCTACAAGAGCAGCTCCTATAATTCACCCCTCCACTTT. Residues: CASSSYKSSSYNSPLHF. The genes are TRBV28 and TRBJ1-6; D not certain. V dropped 4 bases and J dropped 0 bases, with 13 bases sitting between them. The CDR3 runs to 17 residues. CDR1 MDHEN and CDR2 SYDVKM come from the germline V gene.

The V call is TRBV5-1, the J call TRBJ2-5; TRBD2 matches at 7 bases. V lost 6 bases, J lost 1 base, and 6 bases stayed unmatched. The CDR3 is made up of 14 amino acids. CDR1 and CDR2 (germline): SGHRS, YFSETQ. CDR3 in amino acids: CASKGREGQETQYF. As DNA, the CDR3 is TGCGCCAGCAAGGGGAGGGAGGGCCAAGAGACCCAGTACTTC.

This chain joins TRBV19 and TRBJ2-1; 7 bases fit TRBD1. Germline values: CDR1 LNHDA, CDR2 SQIVND (reference sequence). The CDR3 sequence is 16 residues long. V lost 4 bases to trimming and J lost 8 bases; unmatched junction nucleotides: 14. The CDR3 region has the DNA TGTGCCAGTAGTACGGTCTCCGGGACAGTTGGCGATGAGCAGTTCTTC. Amino acid sequence: CASSTVSGTVGDEQFF.

The chain carries TRBV19 and TRBJ1-6; D remains ambiguous. The V end lost 1 base, the J end lost 7 bases, and 11 bases lay between the germline ends. The CDR3 totals 15 residues. Germline-derived CDR1 and CDR2 are LNHDA and SQIVND (reference sequence). CDR3 loop: CASSIARGVNSPLHF. The CDR3, as DNA: TGTGCCAGTAGTATAGCCCGGGGTGTCAATTCACCCCTCCACTTT.

The chain is built from TRBV18 and TRBJ2-7; the match to TRBD1 covers 11 bases. The CDR3 consists of 15 residues. The junction had 7 bases not matched to a gene; V was cut back by 4 bases and J by 5 bases. The germline V gene has CDR1 KGHSH and CDR2 LQKENI. The chain's CDR3 is CASSRTGGDPNEQYF. CDR3 DNA sequence: TGTGCCAGCTCACGGACAGGGGGCGATCCTAACGAGCAGTACTTC.